This entry lists 9 T cell receptor beta chains sequenced from one sample in a study of control samples from healthy donors and cancer patients. Libraries were prepared by immunoSEQ multiplex PCR; TCRdb keeps only in-frame clonotypes and omits some of them. The sample lists about 120,000 clones, over 90% occurring once. Sequencing was performed on blood. The receptor set was obtained from a man aged 30 to 45 in good health.

The rearrangement uses TRBV4-1 and TRBJ2-6; D is ambiguous. Germline V gives CDR1 MGHRA, CDR2 YSYEKL. The V end was cut by 1 base, the J end by 2 bases, with 6 bases between. This CDR3 contains 15 residues. DNA for the CDR3: TGCGCCAGCAGCCAAGCTAGGGCTGGGGCCAACGTCCTGACTTTC. Its protein is CASSQARAGANVLTF.

V is TRBV13 and J is TRBJ1-6, with D possibly being TRBD1 (5 bases). CDR1 is PRHDT, CDR2 FYEKMQ, per germline (reference sequence). V lost 2 bases, J lost 7 bases, and 15 bases lay in between. The CDR3 is 16 residues long. CDR3 coding DNA: TGTGCCAGCAGCTTAAGATCCGGGACGGGGAATTCACCCCTCCACTTT. Amino acid sequence: CASSLRSGTGNSPLHF. The full variable domain, its missing parts supplied by reference TRBV13 and TRBJ1-6, is AAGVIQSPRHLIKEKRETATLKCYPIPRHDTVYWYQQGPGQDPQFLISFYEKMQSDKGSIPDRFSAQQFSDYHSELNMSSLELGDSALYFCASSLRSGTGNSPLHFGNGTRLTVT.

The chain links TRBV30 to TRBJ1-5; D may be TRBD1 (5 bases). Germline-derived CDR1 and CDR2 are GTSNPN and SVGIG (reference sequence). Deletions cut 3 bases from V and 4 bases from J, with 19 bases between. The CDR3 sequence is 16 residues long. CDR3 in amino acids: CAWRGPGGRNNQPQHF. In DNA form, the CDR3 reads TGTGCCTGGAGGGGCCCGGGGGGGAGAAATAATCAGCCCCAGCATTTT. Drawing the rest from reference TRBV30 and TRBJ1-5, the complete variable domain is SQTIHQWPATLVQPVGSPLSLECTVEGTSNPNLYWYRQAAGRGLQLLFYSVGIGQISSEVPQNLSASRPQDRQFILSSKKLLLSDSGFYLCAWRGPGGRNNQPQHFGDGTRLSIL.

The rearrangement links TRBV10-1 to TRBJ2-3, with D tentatively TRBD2 (7 bases). Trimming took off 7 bases at V and 1 base at J, with 15 bases between the two ends. The CDR3 contains 15 residues. Germline CDR1 is WNHNN and CDR2 is SYGVQD (reference sequence). The CDR3: CASTEGGAGTDTQYF. The CDR3 region has the DNA TGCGCCAGCACCGAGGGGGGGGCCGGCACAGATACGCAGTATTTT.

V gene TRBV4-1 combines with J gene TRBJ1-4; the D gene is possibly TRBD1 (6 bases). Deletions cut 7 bases from V and 6 bases from J, with 15 bases between. Germline V gene lookup returns CDR1 MGHRA and CDR2 YSYEKL. This CDR3 comprises 14 residues. The CDR3 reads CASKEGGGHEKLFF. The CDR3 DNA follows: TGCGCCAGCAAAGAAGGGGGAGGACATGAAAAACTGTTTTTT.

The genes are TRBV7-9 and TRBJ1-2; D unresolved. The CDR3 runs 13 residues. The V gene's germline CDR1 is SEHNR and CDR2 FQNEAQ (reference sequence). Trimming left V 2 bases short and J 4 bases short, with 8 bases between. CDR3 in DNA: TGTGCCAGCAGCTTAATCCCCGTCTATGGCTACACCTTC. Its protein product is CASSLIPVYGYTF.

The chain employs TRBV7-2 and TRBJ2-2; unclear D gene. Germline V gene sequence: CDR1 SGHTA, CDR2 FQGNSA. CDR3 size: 16 residues. Deletions cut 4 bases from V and 2 bases from J, with 14 bases between. The CDR3 sequence is CASSSNGRKNTGELFF. CDR3 bases: TGTGCCAGCAGCTCGAACGGTCGGAAAAACACCGGGGAGCTGTTTTTT. The variable domain in full, with the rest retrieved from reference TRBV7-2 and TRBJ2-2, is GAGVSQSPSNKVTEKGKDVELRCDPISGHTALYWYRQSLGQGLEFLIYFQGNSAPDKSGLPSDRFSAERTGGSVSTLTIQRTQQEDSAVYLCASSSNGRKNTGELFFGEGSRLTVL.

The DNA for the CDR3 is TGTGCCAGCAGTTCCTCGGGTGAAAAACTGTTTTTT. This encodes CASSSSGEKLFF. The V gene is TRBV28, the J gene TRBJ1-4; the D is unclear. CDR1 MDHEN and CDR2 SYDVKM come from the germline V gene. The CDR3 sequence is 12 residues long. The ends were cut back, 4 bases at V and 7 bases at J, with 7 bases in the middle.

The gene calls are TRBV5-5 and TRBJ2-3, with a weak D call TRBD2 (5 bases). Trimming removed 0 bases from V and 0 bases from J, with 14 bases in between. The germline CDR1 and CDR2 sequences are SGHKS and YYEKEE (reference sequence). This CDR3 region has 17 residues. The CDR3 is CASSLGTSRPSTDTQYF. As DNA, the CDR3 is TGTGCCAGCAGCTTGGGGACTTCCAGGCCTAGCACAGATACGCAGTATTTT.